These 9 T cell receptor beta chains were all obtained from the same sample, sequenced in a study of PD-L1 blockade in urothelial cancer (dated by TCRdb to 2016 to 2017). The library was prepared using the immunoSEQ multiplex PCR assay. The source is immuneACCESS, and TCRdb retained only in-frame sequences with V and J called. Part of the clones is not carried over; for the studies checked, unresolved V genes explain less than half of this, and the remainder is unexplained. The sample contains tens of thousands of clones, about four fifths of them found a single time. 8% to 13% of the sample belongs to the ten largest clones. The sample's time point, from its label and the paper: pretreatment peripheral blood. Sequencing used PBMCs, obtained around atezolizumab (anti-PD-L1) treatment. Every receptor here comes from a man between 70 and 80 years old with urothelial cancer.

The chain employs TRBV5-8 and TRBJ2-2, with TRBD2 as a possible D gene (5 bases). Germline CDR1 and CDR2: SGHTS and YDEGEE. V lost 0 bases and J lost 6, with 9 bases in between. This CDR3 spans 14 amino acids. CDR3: CASSLAFSAGELFF. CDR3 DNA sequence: TGTGCCAGCAGCTTGGCCTTTAGCGCCGGGGAGCTGTTTTTT.

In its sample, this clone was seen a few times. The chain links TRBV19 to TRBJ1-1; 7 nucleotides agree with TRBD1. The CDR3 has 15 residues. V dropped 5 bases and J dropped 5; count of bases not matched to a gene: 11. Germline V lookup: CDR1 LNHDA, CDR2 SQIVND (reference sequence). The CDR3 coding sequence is TGTGCCAGTAGTGCCCGTGGAGGGGGCGGGACTGAAGCTTTCTTT. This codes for CASSARGGGGTEAFF.

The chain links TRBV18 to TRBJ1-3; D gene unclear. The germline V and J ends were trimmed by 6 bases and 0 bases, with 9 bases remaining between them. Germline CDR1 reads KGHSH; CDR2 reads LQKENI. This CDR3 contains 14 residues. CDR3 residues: CASSFGPSGNTIYF. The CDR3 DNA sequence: TGTGCCAGCTCTTTTGGGCCCTCTGGAAACACCATATATTTT.

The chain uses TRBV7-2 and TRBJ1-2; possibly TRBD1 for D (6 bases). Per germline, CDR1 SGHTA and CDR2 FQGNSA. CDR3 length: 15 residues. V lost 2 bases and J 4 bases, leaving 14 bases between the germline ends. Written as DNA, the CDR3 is TGTGCCAGCAGCTTATGGTCAGGGGAGAGCTATGGCTACACCTTC. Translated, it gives CASSLWSGESYGYTF. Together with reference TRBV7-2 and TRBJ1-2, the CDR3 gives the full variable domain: GAGVSQSPSNKVTEKGKDVELRCDPISGHTALYWYRQSLGQGLEFLIYFQGNSAPDKSGLPSDRFSAERTGGSVSTLTIQRTQQEDSAVYLCASSLWSGESYGYTFGSGTRLTVV.

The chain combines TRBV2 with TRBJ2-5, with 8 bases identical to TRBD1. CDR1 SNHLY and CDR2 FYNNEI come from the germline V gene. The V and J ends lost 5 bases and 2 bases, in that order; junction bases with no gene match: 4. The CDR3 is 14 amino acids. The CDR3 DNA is TGTGCCAGCAGTCGGGACAGGACGCAAGAGACCCAGTACTTC. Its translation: CASSRDRTQETQYF.

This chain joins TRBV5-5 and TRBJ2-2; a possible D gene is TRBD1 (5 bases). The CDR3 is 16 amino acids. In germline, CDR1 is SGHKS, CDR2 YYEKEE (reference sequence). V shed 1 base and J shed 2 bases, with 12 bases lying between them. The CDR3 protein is CASSLQGVFNTGELFF. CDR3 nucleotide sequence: TGTGCCAGCAGCTTGCAGGGCGTCTTTAACACCGGGGAGCTGTTTTTT.

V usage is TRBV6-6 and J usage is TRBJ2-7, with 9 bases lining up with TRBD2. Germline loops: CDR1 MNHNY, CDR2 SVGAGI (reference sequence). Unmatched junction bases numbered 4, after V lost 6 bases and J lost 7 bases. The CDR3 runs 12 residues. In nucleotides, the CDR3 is TGTGCCAGCAGCCGGACTAGCGCTGAGCAGTACTTC. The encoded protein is CASSRTSAEQYF.

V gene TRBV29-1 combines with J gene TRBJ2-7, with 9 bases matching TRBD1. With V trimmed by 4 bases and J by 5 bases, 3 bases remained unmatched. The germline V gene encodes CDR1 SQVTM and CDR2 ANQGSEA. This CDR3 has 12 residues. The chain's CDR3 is CSVAQGADEQYF. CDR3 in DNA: TGCAGCGTTGCACAGGGGGCGGACGAGCAGTACTTC.

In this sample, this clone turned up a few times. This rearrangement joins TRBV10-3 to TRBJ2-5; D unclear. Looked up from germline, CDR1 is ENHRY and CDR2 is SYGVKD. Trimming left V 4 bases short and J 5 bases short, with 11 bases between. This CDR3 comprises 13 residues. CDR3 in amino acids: CAISVGSEETQYF. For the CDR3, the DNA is TGTGCCATCAGTGTTGGTAGTGAGGAGACCCAGTACTTC.